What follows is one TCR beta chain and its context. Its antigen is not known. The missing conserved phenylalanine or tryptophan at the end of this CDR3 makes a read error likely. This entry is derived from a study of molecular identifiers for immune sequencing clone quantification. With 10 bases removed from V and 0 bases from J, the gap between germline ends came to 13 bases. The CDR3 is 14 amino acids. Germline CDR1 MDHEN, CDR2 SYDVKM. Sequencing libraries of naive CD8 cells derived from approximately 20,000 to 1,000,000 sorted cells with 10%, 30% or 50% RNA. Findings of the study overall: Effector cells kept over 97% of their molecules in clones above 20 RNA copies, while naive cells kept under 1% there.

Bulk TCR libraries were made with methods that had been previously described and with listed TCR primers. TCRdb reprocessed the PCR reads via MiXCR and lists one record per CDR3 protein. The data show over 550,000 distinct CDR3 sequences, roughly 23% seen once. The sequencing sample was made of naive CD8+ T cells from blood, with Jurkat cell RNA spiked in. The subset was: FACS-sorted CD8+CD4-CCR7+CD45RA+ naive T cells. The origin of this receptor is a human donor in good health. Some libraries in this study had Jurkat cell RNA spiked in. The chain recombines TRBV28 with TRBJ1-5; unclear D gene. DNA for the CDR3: TGTGCCACTACGAGAACACCTAGCAATCAGCCCCAGCATCTT. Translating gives CATTRTPSNQPQHL.